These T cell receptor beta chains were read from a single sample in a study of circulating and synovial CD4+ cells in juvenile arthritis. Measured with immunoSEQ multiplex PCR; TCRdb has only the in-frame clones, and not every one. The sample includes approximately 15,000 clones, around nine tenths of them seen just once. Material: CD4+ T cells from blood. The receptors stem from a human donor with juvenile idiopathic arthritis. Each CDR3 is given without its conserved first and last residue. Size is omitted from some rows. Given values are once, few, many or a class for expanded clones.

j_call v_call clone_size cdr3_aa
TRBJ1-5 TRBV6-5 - ASTNGGGTQH
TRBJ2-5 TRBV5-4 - ASSFFNRGLNQETQY
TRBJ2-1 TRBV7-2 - ASSQNLLAGGDSGEQF
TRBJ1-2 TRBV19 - ASKTGNYGYT
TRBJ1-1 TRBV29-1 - SVEGQGRSF
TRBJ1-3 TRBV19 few ASSTRTPPSVY
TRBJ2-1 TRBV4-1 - ASSHETGDEQF
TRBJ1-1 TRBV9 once ASSYGTDTEAF
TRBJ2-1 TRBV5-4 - ASSLKQGLDNEQF
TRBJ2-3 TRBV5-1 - ASRRGGGTDTQY
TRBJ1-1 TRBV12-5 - ASSGGNTEAF
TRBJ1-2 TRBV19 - ASSISDYGYT
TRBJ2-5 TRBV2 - ASSFLAGETQY
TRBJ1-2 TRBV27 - ASSSGQGDNYGYT
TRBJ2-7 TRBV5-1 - ASSFGQGVRWY
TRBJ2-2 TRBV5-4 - ASSLSKEREGGELF
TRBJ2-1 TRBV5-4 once ASGGQGFYNEQF
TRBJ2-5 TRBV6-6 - ASSYSGTLAETQY
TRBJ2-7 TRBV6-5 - ASSLGSEQY
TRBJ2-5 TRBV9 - ASSEGGVGMETQY
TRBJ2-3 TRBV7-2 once ASSKKRLAGVPSTDTQY
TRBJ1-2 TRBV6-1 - ASSESRSLYGYT
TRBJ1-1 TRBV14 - ASSRLLDTEAF
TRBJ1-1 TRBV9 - ASSASGGNTEAF